What follows are 25 T cell receptor beta chains derived from one specimen sequenced in a study of T cells after yellow fever vaccination (dated by TCRdb to the late 2010s). The library was built by means of 5' RACE. Sequencing instrument: Illumina HiSeq 2500. TCRdb trimmed public reads at Q25 via fastp, called clones via MiXCR and kept in-frame beta chains. Rows with one shared CDR3 protein collapse into an entry with the most common genes and DNA. The sample data list 360,000 or so distinct CDR3 sequences, and around 10% of these were observed just once. 18% of the sample rests with the top ten. The sample's treatment or condition label, decoded: live attenuated yellow fever vaccine strain. Sequenced here: PBMCs, sampled on the day of the first yellow fever vaccination. All receptors come from a man between 18 and 35 years old who received the YFV17D yellow fever vaccine.

The chain has TRBV6-1 and TRBJ2-1; TRBD2 matches at 8 bases. The CDR3 covers 18 residues. V was pared by 5 bases and J by 7 bases, with 19 bases of the junction left unmatched. Germline V gene lookup returns CDR1 MNHNS and CDR2 SASEGT. The CDR3 nucleotides read TGTGCCAGCAGTCGGGTTGCAACCGATGGCGGGGGGTATAATGAGCAGTTCTTC. Amino acid sequence: CASSRVATDGGGYNEQFF.

This clonotype was detected a few times. In DNA, the CDR3 is TGTGCCATCCGCGAGGCGGGGGGGAAAGAGACCCAGTACTTC. It specifies CAIREAGGKETQYF. This rearrangement joins TRBV10-3 to TRBJ2-5; 9 bases agree with TRBD2. This CDR3 has 14 amino acids. V dropped 8 bases and J dropped 3; count of bases not matched to a gene: 7. CDR1 and CDR2 (germline): ENHRY, SYGVKD.

The chain combines TRBV6-2 or TRBV6-3 with TRBJ1-5, with D tentatively TRBD1 (6 bases). Germline CDR1 and CDR2: MNHEY and SVGEGT. Trimming took off 6 bases at V and 0 bases at J, with 18 bases between the two ends. The CDR3 runs to 17 residues. The CDR3 DNA reads TGTGCCAGCAGCCGCGCTTCAGGGGTTGTTAGCAATCAGCCCCAGCATTTT. Encoded protein: CASSRASGVVSNQPQHF.

The sample holds many counts of this clonotype. The chain carries TRBV11-2 and TRBJ2-1; no reliable D call. Germline lookup yields CDR1 SGHAT and CDR2 FQNNGV. V dropped 2 bases and J dropped 2 bases, with 22 bases sitting between them. The CDR3 consists of 19 residues. Here the CDR3 DNA reads TGTGCCAGCAGCTTATCCCCCTCCGGAGAATGGGCGACCTACAATGAGCAGTTCTTC. Its protein product is CASSLSPSGEWATYNEQFF.

This clonotype has just a few counts. V usage is TRBV24-1 and J usage is TRBJ2-1; 7 positions match TRBD2. The V and J ends lost 5 bases and 4 bases, in that order; junction bases with no gene match: 1. The CDR3 length is 13 residues. Per germline, CDR1 KGHDR and CDR2 SFDVKD. The CDR3 reads CATSVGGYNEQFF. CDR3 DNA sequence: TGTGCCACCAGTGTCGGGGGGTACAATGAGCAGTTCTTC.

This clonotype has just a few counts. This chain joins TRBV14 and TRBJ2-7; 8 positions agree with TRBD1. The CDR3 runs to 16 residues. Germline CDR1 reads SGHDN; CDR2 reads FVKESK. The V segment lost 1 base and the J segment 4 bases; nucleotides outside the gene matches: 9. CDR3 region: CASSQAPGQAKYEQYV. The CDR3 coding sequence is TGTGCCAGCAGCCAAGCCCCGGGACAGGCAAAATACGAGCAGTACGTC.

This chain links TRBV28 with TRBJ2-5; D not resolved. CDR1 and CDR2 from the germline V gene are MDHEN and SYDVKM. The CDR3 runs 17 residues. The V and J ends lost 3 bases and 0 bases respectively, with 17 bases between them. In nucleotides, the CDR3 is TGTGCCAGCAGTTTCCCTCTAGACGGAACGTACCAAGAGACCCAGTACTTC. Its protein product is CASSFPLDGTYQETQYF.

This clonotype appeared a few times. This chain joins TRBV5-6 and TRBJ1-1; possibly TRBD1 for D (6 bases). CDR3 length: 18 residues. V was clipped by 4 bases and J by 1 base, with 23 bases between them. The germline gives CDR1 SGHDT, CDR2 YYEEEE. CDR3 coding DNA: TGTGCCAGCAGCCTGCTTGGGGGGGGCTGGGGTGAGAACACTGAAGCTTTCTTT. Encoded protein: CASSLLGGGWGENTEAFF.

CDR3 sequence: CASKTGGGYGYTF. The CDR3, as DNA: TGTGCCAGCAAGACAGGGGGCGGCTATGGCTACACCTTC. The chain has TRBV6-2 or TRBV6-3 and TRBJ1-2; 10 bases map to TRBD1. The CDR3 extends over 13 amino acids. Losses at the gene ends were 7 bases for V and 4 bases for J; bases not matched to a gene: 3. CDR1 and CDR2 from the germline V gene are MNHEY and SVGEGT.

This clonotype was seen at least ten times. The chain recombines TRBV21-1 with TRBJ2-2; TRBD1, the table's D call, was not compared with the DNA. TRBV21-1 is marked as a pseudogene. The CDR3 is 15 amino acids. CDR3 in DNA: TGTGCCAGCAGAGGGGCCGAATCAAACACCGGGGAGCTGTTTTTT. It codes for CASRGAESNTGELFF.

The chain carries TRBV9 and TRBJ1-1; D may be TRBD1 (5 bases). V lost 4 bases, J lost 8 bases, and 15 bases lay in between. From germline, CDR1 is SGDLS and CDR2 YYNGEE. The CDR3 is 13 amino acids. The CDR3 DNA follows: TGTGCCAGCAGCTCCCTTACAGAGGGGGAAGCTTTCTTT. It codes for CASSSLTEGEAFF.

In its sample, this clonotype was seen a few times. The chain carries TRBV20-1 and TRBJ2-3; TRBD2 is a possible D gene (6 bases). Trimming shortened V by 0 bases and J by 3 bases, and 13 bases separated the two germline ends. This CDR3 comprises 15 residues. Germline lookup yields CDR1 DFQATT and CDR2 SNEGSKA (reference sequence). In DNA form, the CDR3 reads TGCAGTGCTAGAGAACCGCGGGGCCCAACAGATACGCAGTATTTT. It encodes CSAREPRGPTDTQYF.

This clonotype was detected many times. This chain joins TRBV2 and TRBJ2-1; TRBD1 matches at 8 bases. Germline assignment: CDR1 SNHLY and CDR2 FYNNEI. The J segment lost 12 bases and the V segment lost 10 bases, leaving 8 bases of the junction unmatched. The CDR3 is 11 amino acids. The CDR3 loop is CAKDRDVRQFF. The CDR3 nucleotides read TGTGCCAAGGACAGGGATGTACGGCAGTTCTTC.

The J gene is TRBJ1-4, the V gene TRBV6-5; 10 bases line up with TRBD1. The V gene's germline CDR1 is MNHEY and CDR2 SVGAGI. V trimming: 4 bases; J trimming: 8 bases; junction bases outside the gene matches: 4. The CDR3 loop spans 14 amino acids. The CDR3, as DNA: TGTGCCAGCAGTTTGACAGGGGGCTACGAAAAACTGTTTTTT. It translates to CASSLTGGYEKLFF.

This chain uses TRBV7-2 with TRBJ2-3; the match to TRBD1 covers 10 bases. V was pared by 5 bases and J by 6 bases, with 8 bases of the junction left unmatched. Germline CDR1 reads SGHTA; CDR2 reads FQGNSA. The CDR3 spans 15 residues. CDR3 DNA: TGTGCCAGCAGCACAGACAGGGGGCTTGAGGATACGCAGTATTTT. Its translation: CASSTDRGLEDTQYF.

The rearrangement joins TRBV4-3 to TRBJ1-1; 10 bases fit TRBD1. CDR1 LGHNA and CDR2 YSLEER come from the germline V gene. Germline trimming cut 0 bases from V and 4 bases from J; bases unmatched to any gene: 5. The CDR3 has 16 amino acids. The DNA for the CDR3 is TGCGCCAGCAGCCAAGATCAAAGGACAGGGGGCACTGAAGCTTTCTTT. Protein sequence: CASSQDQRTGGTEAFF.

The J gene is TRBJ1-2, the V gene TRBV20-1; TRBD1 matches at 7 bases. Germline V gene data show CDR1 as DFQATT and CDR2 as SNEGSKA (reference sequence). CDR3 length: 12 residues. The V gene end was trimmed by 6 bases and the J gene end by 4 bases; junction bases not matched to a gene: 5. The CDR3 reads CSARQGGYGYTF. CDR3 nucleotides: TGCAGTGCCAGACAGGGTGGCTATGGCTACACCTTC.

This clonotype came up a few times. V is TRBV11-3 and J is TRBJ2-1; no definite D call. V was clipped by 2 bases and J by 5 bases, with 10 bases between them. The germline V gene encodes CDR1 SGHNT and CDR2 YENEEA. CDR3 size: 14 residues. The CDR3 reads CASSLSATNNEQFF. In DNA form, the CDR3 reads TGTGCCAGCAGCTTATCGGCGACAAACAATGAGCAGTTCTTC.

The chain couples TRBV5-1 to TRBJ2-1; D may be TRBD1 or TRBD2 (5 bases each). The ends were cut back, 3 bases at V and 4 bases at J, with 8 bases in the middle. Germline values: CDR1 SGHRS, CDR2 YFSETQ. The CDR3 runs 13 residues. CDR3 amino acids: CASSWGPYNEQFF. DNA of the CDR3: TGCGCCAGCAGCTGGGGACCGTACAATGAGCAGTTCTTC.

This clonotype turned up a few times. The chain has TRBV20-1 and TRBJ2-3; maybe TRBD2 (5 bases). The CDR3 is made up of 15 amino acids. Germline CDR1 is DFQATT and CDR2 is SNEGSKA (reference sequence). The V and J ends lost 0 bases and 5 bases respectively, with 15 bases between them. The CDR3 here is CSARELPRAGDTQYF. The CDR3 region has the DNA TGCAGTGCTAGAGAGCTTCCACGCGCGGGAGATACGCAGTATTTT.

The chain couples TRBV5-1 to TRBJ2-3; no reliable D call. CDR3 length: 14 residues. The V gene's germline CDR1 is SGHRS and CDR2 YFSETQ. V was pared by 4 bases and J by 7 bases, with 16 bases between. The CDR3 DNA sequence: TGCGCCAGCAGCCTCGTCGGCGGAGTGAATACGCAGTATTTT. It yields the protein CASSLVGGVNTQYF.

This clonotype came up a few times. The chain links TRBV7-2 to TRBJ2-5, with 7 bases aligning to TRBD2. Germline loops: CDR1 SGHTA, CDR2 FQGNSA. The junction had 7 bases not matched to a gene; V was cut back by 5 bases and J by 4 bases. This CDR3 region has 14 residues. CDR3 sequence reads: CASSASGKTETQYF. The CDR3, as DNA: TGTGCCAGCAGCGCCAGCGGGAAGACAGAGACCCAGTACTTC. The full variable domain, completed using reference TRBV7-2 and TRBJ2-5, is GAGVSQSPSNKVTEKGKDVELRCDPISGHTALYWYRQSLGQGLEFLIYFQGNSAPDKSGLPSDRFSAERTGGSVSTLTIQRTQQEDSAVYLCASSASGKTETQYFGPGTRLLVL.

The table lists this clonotype with a few counts. V and J are TRBV6-2 or TRBV6-3 and TRBJ1-2, with a possible D match to TRBD1 (6 bases). This CDR3 has 13 residues. The germline gives CDR1 MNHEY, CDR2 SVGEGT. The V gene lost 4 bases and the J gene lost 5 bases, with 11 bases spanning the gap. In nucleotides, the CDR3 is TGTGCCAGCAGTTCCCGGACAGATTATGGCTACACCTTC. As protein: CASSSRTDYGYTF.

The chain employs TRBV28 and TRBJ2-7; no clear D. CDR1 MDHEN and CDR2 SYDVKM come from the germline V gene. Trimming removed 5 bases from V and 2 bases from J, with 13 bases in between. CDR3 length: 14 amino acids. The CDR3 sequence is CASSTRTDPYEQYV. The CDR3, as DNA: TGTGCCAGCAGTACCCGGACGGACCCCTACGAGCAGTACGTC.

The sample holds a few counts of this clonotype. The chain employs TRBV6-5 and TRBJ2-2; D might be TRBD2 (6 bases). In germline, CDR1 is MNHEY, CDR2 SVGAGI. This CDR3 has 15 amino acids. Trimming shortened V by 4 bases and J by 5 bases, and 14 bases separated the two germline ends. The CDR3 DNA reads as TGTGCCAGCAGTTTGGCGGCGGGGCGGACCGGGGAGCTGTTTTTT. Its protein product is CASSLAAGRTGELFF.